Listed here are 29 T cell receptor beta chains from one sample, sequenced in a study of CD8+ T cells in alopecia areata. Treatment of the sample: oral pan-JAK inhibitor, 5-10 mg twice daily. Extraction and reverse transcription of RNA yielded cDNA as the sequencing template. Produced via immunoSEQ multiplex PCR; TCRdb's table is partial and in-frame only. Of 90,000 to 120,000 clones detected, less than 90% appear once; the ten largest clones hold under 25%. The sample consisted of CD8+ T cells sorted from blood, taken at week 24, from a patient treated with tofacitinib. Receptor source: a human donor with alopecia areata.

V and J are TRBV29-1 and TRBJ1-1; D not resolved. Germline-derived CDR1 and CDR2 are SQVTM and ANQGSEA. This CDR3 comprises 12 residues. V lost 6 bases, J lost 2 bases, and 10 bases lay in between. CDR3 nucleotides: TGCAGCGTCGCTATAGGAAACACTGAAGCTTTCTTT. Its protein is CSVAIGNTEAFF. Drawing the rest from reference TRBV29-1 and TRBJ1-1, the complete variable domain is SAVISQKPSRDICQRGTSLTIQCQVDSQVTMMFWYRQQPGQSLTLIATANQGSEATYESGFVIDKFPISRPNLTFSTLTVSNMSPEDSSIYLCSVAIGNTEAFFGQGTRLTVV.

V gene TRBV7-2 combines with J gene TRBJ2-2; maybe TRBD1 (6 bases). Trimming pared 2 bases from V and 4 bases from J, leaving 14 bases between. The CDR3 is made up of 16 amino acids. Germline assignment: CDR1 SGHTA and CDR2 FQGNSA. The CDR3 spells CASSLSITGFTGELFF. In DNA, the CDR3 is TGTGCCAGCAGCTTAAGCATTACAGGGTTCACCGGGGAGCTGTTTTTT. The variable domain in full, completed from reference TRBV7-2 and TRBJ2-2, reads GAGVSQSPSNKVTEKGKDVELRCDPISGHTALYWYRQSLGQGLEFLIYFQGNSAPDKSGLPSDRFSAERTGGSVSTLTIQRTQQEDSAVYLCASSLSITGFTGELFFGEGSRLTVL.

This clone was observed a few times. This chain joins TRBV7-9 and TRBJ2-5; D is unresolved. Germline assignment: CDR1 SEHNR and CDR2 FQNEAQ (reference sequence). CDR3 length equals 14 residues. The V and J ends lost 6 bases and 2 bases respectively, with 13 bases between them. The CDR3: CASSLEERQETQYF. CDR3 nucleotide sequence: TGTGCCAGCAGTCTGGAAGAGAGACAAGAGACCCAGTACTTC.

This sequence joins TRBV7-9 and TRBJ2-2; D is unclear. CDR3 length: 15 amino acids. CDR1 is SEHNR and CDR2 is FQNEAQ in the germline V gene (reference sequence). Trimming removed 0 bases from V and 3 bases from J, with 8 bases in between. CDR3 protein: CASSLAGVDTGELFF. In nucleotides, the CDR3 is TGTGCCAGCAGCTTAGCTGGGGTGGACACCGGGGAGCTGTTTTTT.

J is TRBJ1-6 and V is TRBV15, with D possibly TRBD1 on 6 matching bases. Trimming pared 4 bases from V and 1 base from J, leaving 11 bases between. CDR3 size: 16 residues. Germline loops: CDR1 LNHNV, CDR2 YYDKDF (reference sequence). The CDR3 spells CATSNLRGSYNSPLHF. CDR3 DNA: TGTGCCACCAGCAACCTCAGGGGTTCCTATAATTCACCCCTCCACTTT. Together with reference TRBV15 and TRBJ1-6, the CDR3 gives the full variable domain: DAMVIQNPRYQVTQFGKPVTLSCSQTLNHNVMYWYQQKSSQAPKLLFHYYDKDFNNEADTPDNFQSRRPNTSFCFLDIRSPGLGDTAMYLCATSNLRGSYNSPLHFGNGTRLTVT.

V usage is TRBV19 and J usage is TRBJ1-1; D remains ambiguous. The CDR3 runs 11 residues. The germline CDR1 and CDR2 sequences are LNHDA and SQIVND (reference sequence). Trimming took 7 bases from V and 9 from J, leaving 12 bases between them. The CDR3 sequence: CASTREFQAFF. The CDR3 coding sequence is TGTGCCAGTACAAGGGAATTCCAAGCTTTCTTT.

The chain links TRBV5-1 to TRBJ2-7; D not resolved. V shed 5 bases and J shed 3 bases, with 12 bases lying between them. CDR3 length equals 13 residues. The V gene's germline CDR1 is SGHRS and CDR2 YFSETQ. In DNA form, the CDR3 reads TGCGCCAGCAGTTTTCAGGCGGACTACGAGCAGTACTTC. Protein: CASSFQADYEQYF.

The CDR3 loop is CASSQSGVNTEAFF. Here the CDR3 DNA reads TGTGCCAGCAGCCAAAGCGGCGTAAACACTGAAGCTTTCTTT. The J gene is TRBJ1-1, the V gene TRBV7-9; no clear D. This CDR3 has 14 amino acids. Trimming removed 5 bases at V and 2 bases at J, with 12 bases between. Germline V gene lookup returns CDR1 SEHNR and CDR2 FQNEAQ (reference sequence).

CDR3 nucleotides: TGCGCCAGCAGCTTCTACAGGGGGGATGAGCAGTTCTTC. Amino acid sequence: CASSFYRGDEQFF. This chain joins TRBV5-1 and TRBJ2-1, with 8 bases fitting TRBD1. Germline V gives CDR1 SGHRS, CDR2 YFSETQ. CDR3 length: 13 residues. With V trimmed by 2 bases and J by 8 bases, 3 bases remained unmatched.

J is TRBJ1-2 and V is TRBV4-2; TRBD1 aligns across 7 bases. This CDR3 has 17 amino acids. Germline CDR1 reads LGHNA; CDR2 reads YNFKEQ. Trimming took 2 bases from V and 8 from J; bases not matched to a gene: 17. Here the CDR3 reads CASSQRVTGYGSGGYTF. DNA for the CDR3: TGTGCCAGCAGCCAAAGAGTGACAGGGTATGGATCGGGCGGCTACACCTTC.

The V and J genes are TRBV10-3 and TRBJ2-6, with no clear D. The CDR3 consists of 16 residues. The ends were cut back, 6 bases at V and 2 bases at J, with 14 bases in the middle. CDR1 ENHRY and CDR2 SYGVKD come from the germline V gene. CDR3 nucleotide sequence: TGTGCCATCAGCGGAAATCAGGTCCCTGGGGCCAACGTCCTGACTTTC. Translating gives CAISGNQVPGANVLTF.

J is TRBJ2-7 and V is TRBV6-5; maybe TRBD2 (6 bases). Trimming pared 2 bases from V and 5 bases from J, leaving 16 bases between. Germline values: CDR1 MNHEY, CDR2 SVGAGI. This CDR3 spans 15 amino acids. The CDR3 is CASSYGGGGANEQYF. The CDR3 region has the DNA TGTGCCAGCAGTTACGGCGGCGGAGGGGCCAACGAGCAGTACTTC.

This chain uses TRBV4-2 with TRBJ2-3; possibly TRBD2 for D (6 bases). The CDR3 runs 17 residues. Trimming took 0 bases from V and 3 from J, leaving 16 bases between them. Germline V gene lookup returns CDR1 LGHNA and CDR2 YNFKEQ. CDR3 bases: TGTGCCAGCAGCCAAGAAGGGGCCGGGGGTAAGACAGATACGCAGTATTTT. This translates into CASSQEGAGGKTDTQYF.

This clone was observed a single time. The V call is TRBV7-8, the J call TRBJ2-5, with D possibly matching TRBD1 (5 bases). V lost 6 bases and J 0 bases, leaving 14 bases between the germline ends. The CDR3 has 15 residues. The germline gives CDR1 SGHVS, CDR2 FQNEAQ. CDR3 sequence (DNA): TGTGCCAGCAGTTTCCAGGGATCGTACCAAGAGACCCAGTACTTC. As protein: CASSFQGSYQETQYF.

The count of this clone is one. The J gene is TRBJ2-3, the V gene TRBV7-2, with 10 bases matching TRBD2. Trimming removed 5 bases from V and 3 bases from J; junction bases left unmatched: 2. Germline V gene sequence: CDR1 SGHTA, CDR2 FQGNSA. CDR3 length: 14 amino acids. In DNA, the CDR3 is TGTGCCAGCAGCCCTAGCGGGGGAACAGATACGCAGTATTTT. Its translation is CASSPSGGTDTQYF.

V is TRBV6-5 and J is TRBJ1-1, with D unresolved. This CDR3 has 13 amino acids. V lost 4 bases, J lost 10 bases, and 16 bases lay in between. Germline CDR1 and CDR2: MNHEY and SVGAGI. CDR3 nucleotide sequence: TGTGCCAGCAGTTCCTCGAACCTAAACAGAGCTTTCTTT. It specifies CASSSSNLNRAFF.

The chain recombines TRBV6-5 with TRBJ2-5; tentatively, D is TRBD2 (5 bases). The V gene lost 7 bases and the J gene lost 5 bases, with 14 bases spanning the gap. Germline-derived CDR1 and CDR2 are MNHEY and SVGAGI. This CDR3 region has 13 residues. This CDR3 is CASNRGPLETQYF. The CDR3 DNA follows: TGTGCCAGCAACCGCGGGCCCCTGGAGACCCAGTACTTC.

This clone was detected once. CDR3 amino acids: CASSPGLAGMSSYNEQFF. The CDR3 DNA sequence: TGTGCCAGCAGCCCGGGACTAGCGGGGATGAGCTCCTACAATGAGCAGTTCTTC. This chain joins TRBV11-2 and TRBJ2-1; 13 nucleotides match TRBD2. Germline V lookup: CDR1 SGHAT, CDR2 FQNNGV. The CDR3 loop spans 18 amino acids. J lost 0 bases, V lost 5 bases, and 7 bases had no gene match. The full variable domain, in which reference TRBV11-2 and TRBJ2-1 provide the parts outside the CDR3, is EAGVAQSPRYKIIEKRQSVAFWCNPISGHATLYWYQQILGQGPKLLIQFQNNGVVDDSQLPKDRFSAERLKGVDSTLKIQPAKLEDSAVYLCASSPGLAGMSSYNEQFFGPGTRLTVL.

The V gene is TRBV7-2, the J gene TRBJ2-3; D call uncertain. This CDR3 has 14 residues. The V end was cut by 3 bases, the J end by 6 bases, with 13 bases between. Germline lookup yields CDR1 SGHTA and CDR2 FQGNSA. For the CDR3, the DNA is TGTGCCAGCAGCTTTTCGTCATACGGGGATACGCAGTATTTT. Amino acid sequence: CASSFSSYGDTQYF.

This clone was seen a single time. The J gene is TRBJ2-7, the V gene TRBV6-5, with D possibly matching TRBD1 (6 bases). The CDR3 sequence is 13 residues long. Trimming stripped 6 bases from V and 4 bases from J, with 13 bases between. Germline loops: CDR1 MNHEY, CDR2 SVGAGI. The CDR3 protein is CASRPGTPYEQYF. In DNA form, the CDR3 reads TGTGCCAGCAGACCCGGGACACCGTACGAGCAGTACTTC.

V is TRBV6-6 and J is TRBJ2-3, with D possibly matching TRBD1 (5 bases). From germline, CDR1 is MNHNY and CDR2 SVGAGI (reference sequence). The V gene lost 5 bases and the J gene lost 0 bases, with 12 bases spanning the gap. This CDR3 has 15 residues. The CDR3 loop reads CASSSDSSSTDTQYF. DNA of the CDR3: TGTGCCAGCAGTAGCGACAGTTCTAGCACAGATACGCAGTATTTT.

This clone is a singleton in its sample. J is TRBJ2-1 and V is TRBV5-1; D is uncertain. The germline gives CDR1 SGHRS, CDR2 YFSETQ. V lost 4 bases, J lost 5 bases, and 13 bases lay in between. The CDR3 totals 14 residues. CDR3 in amino acids: CASSDSGGHNEQFF. DNA for the CDR3: TGCGCCAGCAGCGACTCGGGTGGGCACAATGAGCAGTTCTTC.

This chain connects TRBV19 to TRBJ2-1; D gene ambiguous. V was pared by 2 bases and J by 8 bases, with 10 bases between. Germline V lookup: CDR1 LNHDA, CDR2 SQIVND (reference sequence). CDR3 size: 13 residues. The CDR3 loop reads CASSILTKDEQFF. CDR3 DNA: TGTGCCAGTAGTATACTAACTAAGGATGAGCAGTTCTTC.

The rearrangement joins TRBV7-9 to TRBJ2-1; possibly TRBD2 for D (7 bases). The CDR3 is 14 amino acids. Between the trimmed V and J ends, which lost 8 bases and 4 bases, there was a span of 15 bases. Germline CDR1 reads SEHNR; CDR2 reads FQNEAQ (reference sequence). The DNA for the CDR3 is TGTGCCAGCCCGCGGGGGCCAGGGTACAATGAGCAGTTCTTC. This translates into CASPRGPGYNEQFF.

The rearrangement links TRBV4-3 to TRBJ2-1, with 11 positions matching TRBD2. V shed 4 bases, J shed 4 bases, and the junction held 9 bases outside the gene matches. This CDR3 is built from 17 residues. Germline V lookup: CDR1 LGHNA, CDR2 YSLEER. As DNA, the CDR3 is TGCGCCAGCAGCCGCCAACCCCTAGCGGGGGGTTACAATGAGCAGTTCTTC. This sequence encodes CASSRQPLAGGYNEQFF.

The chain combines TRBV27 with TRBJ2-5; TRBD2 matches at 11 bases. Germline values: CDR1 MNHEY, CDR2 SMNVEV (reference sequence). The junction had 0 bases not matched to a gene; V was cut back by 2 bases and J by 4 bases. The CDR3 has 14 amino acids. In DNA form, the CDR3 reads TGTGCCAGCAGTTTACTAGCGGGAGGAGAGACCCAGTACTTC. Translating gives CASSLLAGGETQYF.

The rearrangement links TRBV25-1 to TRBJ1-4, with 8 bases matching TRBD1. V lost 2 bases, J lost 7 bases, and 15 bases stayed unmatched. Germline assignment: CDR1 MGHDK and CDR2 SYGVNS. This CDR3 spans 18 amino acids. CDR3 nucleotides: TGTGCCAGCAGTGAAACAGGGACAGGCATACCGGGGGGTGAAAAACTGTTTTTT. Residues: CASSETGTGIPGGEKLFF.

The rearrangement uses TRBV13 and TRBJ2-7, with 9 bases identical to TRBD1. The CDR3 sequence is 16 residues long. CDR1 PRHDT and CDR2 FYEKMQ come from the germline V gene (reference sequence). Losses at the gene ends were 5 bases for V and 3 bases for J; bases not matched to a gene: 11. CDR3 sequence reads: CASSHTGGGSYYEQYF. In DNA form, the CDR3 reads TGTGCCAGCAGCCACACAGGGGGCGGATCCTACTACGAGCAGTACTTC.

This clone has a handful of counts. This sequence joins TRBV23-1 and TRBJ2-4; 7 nucleotides align to TRBD1. TRBV23-1 is assigned to the ORF class and has an uncertain function. Trimming cost V 9 bases and J 2 bases; bases outside gene matches: 19. The CDR3 runs to 18 residues. The CDR3 region is CARDRTVSQQGTKNIQYF. CDR3 bases: TGCGCCAGGGACAGGACAGTTTCTCAACAGGGGACCAAAAACATTCAGTACTTC.